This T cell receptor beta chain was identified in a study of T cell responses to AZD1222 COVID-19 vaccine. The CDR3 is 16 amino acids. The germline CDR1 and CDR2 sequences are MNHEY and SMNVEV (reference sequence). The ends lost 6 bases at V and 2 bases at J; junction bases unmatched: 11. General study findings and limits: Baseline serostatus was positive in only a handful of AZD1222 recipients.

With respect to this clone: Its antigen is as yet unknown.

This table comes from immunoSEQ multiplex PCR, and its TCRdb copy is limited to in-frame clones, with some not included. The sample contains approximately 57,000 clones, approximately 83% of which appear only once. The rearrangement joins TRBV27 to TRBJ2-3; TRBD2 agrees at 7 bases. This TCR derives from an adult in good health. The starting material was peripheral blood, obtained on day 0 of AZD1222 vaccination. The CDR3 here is CASRGLWAGDTDTQYF. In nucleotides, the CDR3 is TGTGCCAGCAGGGGCCTGTGGGCGGGAGACACAGATACGCAGTATTTT.